This TCR beta chain was recorded in a study of regulatory T cells in long-lasting Graves disease. Assembly of TCR beta libraries relied on iRepertoire HTBI primers together with Arm-PCR of CDR3 regions. In TCRdb, the multiplex PCR reads were re-called with MiXCR into one record per CDR3 protein. The sample includes roughly 430,000 distinct CDR3 sequences, around 20% of them seen just once. The time point denotes: persistent/refractory GD, antithyroid drugs over 5 years with positive TRAb. Construction of the TCR library relied on RNA isolated from PBMCs. Doctors identified Graves' disease using the American Thyroid Association guidelines. This clonotype has ten or more counts. Its antigen is currently unknown. This CDR3 is 13 amino acids long. The ends were cut back, 3 bases at V and 8 bases at J, with 11 bases in the middle. Germline lookup yields CDR1 SGHVS and CDR2 FQNEAQ. Study outcomes and limitations: Analyses excluded thyroid tissue, covering peripheral blood alone. Segments TRBV28, TRBJ1-2 and TRBJ2-5 showed preferential usage in persistent disease.

This sequence joins TRBV7-8 and TRBJ1-5; D uncertain. This material consisted of peripheral blood mononuclear cells (PBMCs), taken when the disease was refractory, from a patient treated with antithyroid drugs. This TCR was recovered from a female donor with Graves disease. In DNA form, the CDR3 reads TGTGCCAGCAGCTTGGACTTAGCGGAGCCCCAGCATTTT. This translates into CASSLDLAEPQHF.